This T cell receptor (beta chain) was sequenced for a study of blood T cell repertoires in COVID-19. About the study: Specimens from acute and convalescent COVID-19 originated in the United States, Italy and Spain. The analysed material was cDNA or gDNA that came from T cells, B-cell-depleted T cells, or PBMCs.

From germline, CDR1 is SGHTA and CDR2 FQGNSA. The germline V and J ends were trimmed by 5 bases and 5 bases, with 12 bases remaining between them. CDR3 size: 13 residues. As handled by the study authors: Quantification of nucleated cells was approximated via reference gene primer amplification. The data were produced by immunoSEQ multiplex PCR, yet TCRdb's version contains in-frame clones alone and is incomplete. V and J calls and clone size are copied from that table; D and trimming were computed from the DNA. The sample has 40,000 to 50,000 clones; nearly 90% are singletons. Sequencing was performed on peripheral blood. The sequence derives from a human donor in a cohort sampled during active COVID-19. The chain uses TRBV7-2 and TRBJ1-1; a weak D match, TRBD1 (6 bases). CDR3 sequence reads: CASSPTGRTEAFF. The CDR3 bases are TGTGCCAGCAGCCCCACAGGGCGGACTGAAGCTTTCTTT.